This TCR beta chain was found in a study of blood T cell repertoires in COVID-19. The V end lost 1 base, the J end lost 0 bases, and 13 bases lay between the germline ends. This CDR3 comprises 17 residues. The germline V gene has CDR1 GTSNPN and CDR2 SVGIG (reference sequence). Repertoires were generated with immunoSEQ multiplex PCR, while TCRdb's copy carries only in-frame clones and drops some. The profile shows hundreds of thousands of clones, around nine tenths of them singletons. This chain connects TRBV30 to TRBJ1-6; tentatively, D is TRBD1 (6 bases). The TCR originated in an older woman who had recovered from COVID-19. The sequenced material came from PBMCs or T cells enriched from blood (not recorded which). The CDR3 sequence: CAWSGTGSSSYNSPLHF. CDR3 nucleotides: TGTGCCTGGAGTGGAACAGGGAGTAGCTCCTATAATTCACCCCTCCACTTT.